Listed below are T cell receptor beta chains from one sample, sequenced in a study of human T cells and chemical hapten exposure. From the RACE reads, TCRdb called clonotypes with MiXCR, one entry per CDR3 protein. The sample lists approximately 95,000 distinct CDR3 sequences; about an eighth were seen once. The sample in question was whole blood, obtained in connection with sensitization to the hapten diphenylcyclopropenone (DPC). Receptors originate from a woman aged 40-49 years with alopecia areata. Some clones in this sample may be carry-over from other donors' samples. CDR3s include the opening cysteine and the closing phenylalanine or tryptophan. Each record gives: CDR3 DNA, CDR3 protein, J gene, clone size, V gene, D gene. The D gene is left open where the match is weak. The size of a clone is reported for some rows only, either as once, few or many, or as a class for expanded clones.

cdr3_nt: TGCGCCAGCAGCCAAGATGGGACAGGGGGCGGCACAGATACGCAGTATTTT
cdr3_aa: CASSQDGTGGGTDTQYF
j_call: TRBJ2-3
clone_size: NA
v_call: TRBV4-1
d_call: TRBD1

cdr3_nt: TGTGCCAGCAGCCATTTCGGTAGCAATCAGCCCCAGCATTTT
cdr3_aa: CASSHFGSNQPQHF
j_call: TRBJ1-5
clone_size: few
v_call: TRBV3-1
d_call: NA

cdr3_nt: TGTGCCAGCAGCCGCCTTGACACGTCTGGCTATAATTCACCCCTCCATTTT
cdr3_aa: CASSRLDTSGYNSPLHF
j_call: TRBJ1-6
clone_size: few
v_call: TRBV11-2
d_call: NA

cdr3_nt: TGTGCCAGCAGGCATGGGACTAGCGGGGGATACAATGAGCAGTTCTTC
cdr3_aa: CASRHGTSGGYNEQFF
j_call: TRBJ2-1
clone_size: NA
v_call: TRBV2
d_call: TRBD2

cdr3_nt: TGTGCCAGCAGTTTAGCCCCGCCGAGCACTGAAGCTTTCTTT
cdr3_aa: CASSLAPPSTEAFF
j_call: TRBJ1-1
clone_size: NA
v_call: TRBV28
d_call: NA

cdr3_nt: TGCAGTGCTAGAGATAGCGGGCTAGCGGCTCACAATGAGCAGTTCTTC
cdr3_aa: CSARDSGLAAHNEQFF
j_call: TRBJ2-1
clone_size: many
v_call: TRBV20-1
d_call: TRBD2

cdr3_nt: TGCGCCAGCAGCCAAGTTGCGGGACAGGGTTCCGCCGAGCAGTACTTC
cdr3_aa: CASSQVAGQGSAEQYF
j_call: TRBJ2-7
clone_size: few
v_call: TRBV4-3
d_call: TRBD1

cdr3_nt: TGTGCCAGCAGCGATACAGGGCCCCTGACCCAGTACTTC
cdr3_aa: CASSDTGPLTQYF
j_call: TRBJ2-5
clone_size: few
v_call: TRBV6-2/TRBV6-3
d_call: NA

cdr3_nt: TGTGCCAGCAGCCGGCATTTGGGAGGGCCGGTCGAGCAGTACTTC
cdr3_aa: CASSRHLGGPVEQYF
j_call: TRBJ2-7
clone_size: many
v_call: TRBV3-1
d_call: TRBD2

cdr3_nt: TGTGCCAGCAGCTTAAACAGATACGAGCAGTACTTC
cdr3_aa: CASSLNRYEQYF
j_call: TRBJ2-7
clone_size: once
v_call: TRBV7-2
d_call: NA

cdr3_nt: TGTGCCAGCTACACAGGGGGGTTGAACACTGAAGCTTTCTTT
cdr3_aa: CASYTGGLNTEAFF
j_call: TRBJ1-1
clone_size: few
v_call: TRBV18
d_call: TRBD1